This T cell receptor (beta chain) derives from a study of blood T cell repertoires in COVID-19. Study-level information: Some COVID-19 samples were acute and others convalescent; all came from the United States, Italy and Spain. T cells, B-cell-depleted T cells, or PBMCs supplied cDNA or gDNA.

The CDR3 contains 17 residues. Germline CDR1 SGHRS, CDR2 YFSETQ. Germline trimming cut 0 bases from V and 3 bases from J; bases unmatched to any gene: 5. Original processing notes: Reference gene primer amplification in the assay estimated nucleated cell counts. Some clones are missing from TCRdb's copy, which holds only in-frame ones; the method was immunoSEQ multiplex PCR. V, J and clone size reflect that table, while D and trimming were determined from the DNA. The sample records 100,000 to 120,000 clones, 65% to 90% being singletons. Sample: peripheral blood. The chain has TRBV5-1 and TRBJ2-7; 14 bases are a match to TRBD2. This receptor was taken from a man aged 50 to 60 with acute or convalescent COVID-19. CDR3 sequence: CASSLAGLAGGVYEQYF. CDR3 sequence (DNA): TGCGCCAGCAGCTTGGCAGGACTAGCGGGGGGCGTCTACGAGCAGTACTTC.